This record looks at one T cell receptor beta chain sequence and its context. The antigen this receptor binds is unknown. Base qualities are not recorded, but no much larger clone differs from it by a single base. In the ophthalmopathy patients, disease was moderately to severely active, with a Clinical Activity Score of 3 or more, a NOSPECS grade of 4 or more, and a duration of less than 3 months. Any patient with an uncontrolled infection, another autoimmune disease, pregnancy or lactation was excluded. Diagnoses relied on clinical symptoms, serum thyroxine and TRAb, thyroid ultrasound and orbital computed tomography. PBMCs were isolated from more than 8 ml of fresh peripheral blood by Ficoll-Paque density gradient centrifugation. Total RNA was extracted with Trizol reagent, and quality was checked on an Agilent 2100 Bioanalyzer. The TCR beta CDR3 regions were amplified from RNA transcripts. A first-round RT-PCR of the TCR CDR3 used the HTBI primer set with the Qiagen OneStep RT-PCR kit. Libraries were constructed in a second round of multiplex PCR, after which size selection and purification were carried out. The libraries were sequenced on an Illumina HiSeq2000 using paired-end 100 bp reads. For the original study's pipeline: Raw data were processed with SOAPnuke, discarding reads with adapters, uncalled bases, mean Phred below 15, or no exact constant-primer or identifier match. COPE v1.2.5 was used to merge high-quality paired reads, and clonotypes were defined as unique nucleotide sequences. Clonotypes were aligned to IMGT TRBV, TRBD and TRBJ reference segments using MiTCR v1.1. Analysis was restricted to V-J combinations with a frequency above 0.0001, which covered 98% to 99.2% of repertoires. The TCS score was defined as F50 (clonal expansion) divided by E x V (chaos), with BLOSUM62-based TCRdist calculated between CDR3 peptides within each V-J. Welch's t-statistics and random forest reduced roughly 500 V-J features to about 13, which were used in a naive Bayes classifier (R e1071). The similarity between thyroid and blood repertoires was quantified using the Morisita-Horn index. TCRdb passed the public sequencing reads through fastp at Q25 and MiXCR, retaining productive beta sequences. Each entry merges the rows of one CDR3 protein and shows their most common DNA and genes. Clone size and V and J calls follow TCRdb, not the original study. Counted in this sample were roughly 61,000 distinct CDR3 sequences; about 57% of them appeared once. The ten largest clonotypes hold approximately 3.6% of the sample.

The sample is drawn from a study of T cells in Graves' hyperthyroidism and ophthalmopathy (dated by TCRdb to the late 2010s). Context from the whole study: Peripheral blood samples were taken at initial diagnosis, before any treatment was given. Prospective prediction of ophthalmopathy was tested in an independent validation cohort of 18 to 20 hyperthyroidism patients and 17 patients who later progressed to ophthalmopathy. After blood sampling, hyperthyroidism patients were treated with methimazole at a starting dose of 30 mg daily, and ophthalmopathy patients were treated with high-dose intravenous methylprednisolone. For training and testing, the 100 or so patients in the discovery cohort were randomly divided in a 7:3 ratio. A discovery cohort of around 100 patients, 43 with Graves' ophthalmopathy and about 60 with stable Graves' hyperthyroidism, was used to find distinguishing TCR V-J signatures. The paper describes TCR Vbeta CDR3 sequencing of roughly 130 peripheral blood samples, made up of approximately 40 ophthalmopathy patients, roughly 80 hyperthyroidism patients and around 17 progressor patients. The study also compared thyroid tissue and blood T-cell repertoires from more than five Graves' hyperthyroidism patients. Points the paper makes about the study in general: Ophthalmopathy was separated from stable hyperthyroidism by a 13 V-J signature model, with 85% to 90% sensitivity and 81% to 83% specificity obtained in cross-validation and 80%/75% obtained in testing. During validation, the model predicted progression to ophthalmopathy a median of around 6 months ahead of onset, with roughly 65% sensitivity and 72.22% specificity. No statistical method was used to fix the sample size in advance, and group allocation was not hidden from the investigators. Most expanded thyroid clonotypes (frequency above 0.001) were also detected in blood, a finding suggesting that blood repertoires may reflect thyroid immune responses.

From the germline V gene, CDR1 is MRHNA and CDR2 is SNTAGT. V drops 4 bases and J drops 0 bases, leaving 15 bases in between. The CDR3 covers 16 residues, taking in both the cysteine and the phenylalanine. Kept here is only the CDR3 DNA, which spans 48 bases and is read in frame from base 1. This TCR derives from a woman aged 55-69 years with Graves' ophthalmopathy. Material: blood. Recombination connected TRBV6-4 to TRBJ1-1, with the D gene too uncertain to name. CDR3 region: CASSGAGRDMNTEAFF. The sequenced DNA is TGTGCCAGCAGTGGCGCGGGGAGGGATATGAACACTGAAGCTTTCTTT.